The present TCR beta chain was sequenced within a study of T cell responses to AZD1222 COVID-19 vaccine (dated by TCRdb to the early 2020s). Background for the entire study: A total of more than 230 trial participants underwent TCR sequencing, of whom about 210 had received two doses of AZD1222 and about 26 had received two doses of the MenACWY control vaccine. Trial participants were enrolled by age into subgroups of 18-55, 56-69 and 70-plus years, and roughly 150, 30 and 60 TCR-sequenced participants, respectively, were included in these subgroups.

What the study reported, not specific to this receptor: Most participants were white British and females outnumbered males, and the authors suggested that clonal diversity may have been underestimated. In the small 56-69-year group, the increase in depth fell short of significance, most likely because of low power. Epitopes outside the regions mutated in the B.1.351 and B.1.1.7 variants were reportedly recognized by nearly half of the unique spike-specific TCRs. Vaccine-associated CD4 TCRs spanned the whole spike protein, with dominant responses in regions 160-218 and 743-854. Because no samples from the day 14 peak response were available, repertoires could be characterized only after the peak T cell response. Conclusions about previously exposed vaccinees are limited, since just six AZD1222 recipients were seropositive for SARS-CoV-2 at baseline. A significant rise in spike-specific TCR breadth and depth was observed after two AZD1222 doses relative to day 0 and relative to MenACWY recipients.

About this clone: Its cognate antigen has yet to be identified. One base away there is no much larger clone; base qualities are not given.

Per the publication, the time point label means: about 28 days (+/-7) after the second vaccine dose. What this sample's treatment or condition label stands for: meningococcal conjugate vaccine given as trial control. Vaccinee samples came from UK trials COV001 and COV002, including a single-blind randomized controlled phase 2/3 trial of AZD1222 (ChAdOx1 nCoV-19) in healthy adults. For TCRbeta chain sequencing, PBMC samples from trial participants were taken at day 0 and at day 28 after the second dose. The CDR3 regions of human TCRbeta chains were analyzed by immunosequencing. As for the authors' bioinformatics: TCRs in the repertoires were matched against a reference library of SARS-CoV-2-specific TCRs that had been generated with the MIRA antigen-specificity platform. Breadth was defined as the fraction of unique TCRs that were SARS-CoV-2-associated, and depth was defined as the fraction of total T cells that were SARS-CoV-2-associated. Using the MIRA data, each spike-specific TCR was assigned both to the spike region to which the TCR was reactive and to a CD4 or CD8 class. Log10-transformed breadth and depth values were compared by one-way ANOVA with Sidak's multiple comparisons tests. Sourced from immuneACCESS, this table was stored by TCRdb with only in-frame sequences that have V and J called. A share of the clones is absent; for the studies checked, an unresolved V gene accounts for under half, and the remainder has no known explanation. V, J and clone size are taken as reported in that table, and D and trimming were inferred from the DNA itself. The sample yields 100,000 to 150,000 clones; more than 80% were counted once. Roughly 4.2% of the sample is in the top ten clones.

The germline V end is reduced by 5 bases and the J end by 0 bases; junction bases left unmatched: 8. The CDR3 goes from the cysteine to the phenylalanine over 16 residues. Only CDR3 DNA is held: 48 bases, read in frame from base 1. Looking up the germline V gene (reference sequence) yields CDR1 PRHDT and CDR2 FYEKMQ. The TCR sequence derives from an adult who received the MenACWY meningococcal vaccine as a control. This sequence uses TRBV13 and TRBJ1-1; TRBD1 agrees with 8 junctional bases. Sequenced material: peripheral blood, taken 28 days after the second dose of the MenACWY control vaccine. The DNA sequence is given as TGTGCCAGCAGCACCTGGACAGGGCCAATGAACACTGAAGCTTTCTTT. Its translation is CASSTWTGPMNTEAFF.